This T cell receptor beta chain comes out of a study of blood T cells in healthy people across ages. V lost 5 bases to trimming and J lost 2 bases, with 16 bases between them. The germline V gene encodes CDR1 SGHTA and CDR2 FQGNSA. The CDR3 has 15 amino acids. General study results and limits: Estimated diversity, derived from one million T cells, was regarded as an underestimate. Relative to aged donors, long-lived donors carried more naive CD4+ cells and displayed higher diversity.

Note on this clonotype: Its specificity is unknown.

It was with a sample-barcoded 5' primer and a J-beta primer mix that a second PCR of about 7 to 12 cycles was run. Every cDNA molecule bore a tag from a template-switch adaptor containing 12 random nucleotides. Using its own MiXCR run on the 5' RACE reads, TCRdb lists one record per CDR3 protein. Of fewer than 1,000,000 distinct CDR3 sequences listed, about 42% were seen once; the top ten hold roughly a fifth. Per-sample yields of isolated PBMCs were at least 6 million. This chain joins TRBV7-2 and TRBJ2-7, with a possible D match to TRBD1 (7 bases). This clonotype was obtained from a man aged 55-75 years in good health. Sequenced: blood. For the CDR3, the DNA is TGTGCCAGCAGCGGAGGGGACAGAATCACCTACGAGCAGTACTTC. This codes for CASSGGDRITYEQYF.